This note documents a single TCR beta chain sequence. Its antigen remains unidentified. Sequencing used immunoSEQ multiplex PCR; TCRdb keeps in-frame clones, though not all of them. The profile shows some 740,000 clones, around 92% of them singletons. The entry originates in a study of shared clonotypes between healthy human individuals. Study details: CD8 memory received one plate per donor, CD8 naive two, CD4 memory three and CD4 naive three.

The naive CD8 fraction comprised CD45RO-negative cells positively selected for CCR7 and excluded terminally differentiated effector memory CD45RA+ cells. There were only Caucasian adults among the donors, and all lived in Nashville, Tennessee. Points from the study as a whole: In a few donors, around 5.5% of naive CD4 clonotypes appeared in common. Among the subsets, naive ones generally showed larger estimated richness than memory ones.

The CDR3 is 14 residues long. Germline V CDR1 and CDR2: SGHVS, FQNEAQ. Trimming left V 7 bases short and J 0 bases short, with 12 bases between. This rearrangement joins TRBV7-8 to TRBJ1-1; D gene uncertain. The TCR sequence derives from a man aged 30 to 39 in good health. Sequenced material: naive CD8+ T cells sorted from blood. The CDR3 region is CASTPAGLNTEAFF. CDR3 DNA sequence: TGTGCCAGCACCCCGGCAGGTCTGAACACTGAAGCTTTCTTT.